The 20 T cell receptor beta chains below all came from one sample that was sequenced in a study of cytomegalovirus exposure and HLA in healthy donors. The PCR employed 60 Vbeta primers together with 13 Jbeta primers. Here immunoSEQ multiplex PCR was the method, and the copy in TCRdb shows in-frame clones only, minus some. The table has about 120,000 clones, over 65% seen once; the top ten hold less than 3.5%. Sequences were obtained from PBMCs. The receptors shown here come from a woman between 35 and 50 years old in good health and CMV-seropositive.

The rearrangement links TRBV7-9 to TRBJ2-3; 8 bases fit TRBD2. Germline assignment: CDR1 SEHNR and CDR2 FQNEAQ (reference sequence). After removal of 1 base from V and 2 bases from J, the junction contained 5 bases not matched to a gene. This CDR3 comprises 16 residues. CDR3 sequence (DNA): TGTGCCAGCAGCTTAGTAGCGGGAAGACACACAGATACGCAGTATTTT. It translates to CASSLVAGRHTDTQYF.

The chain is built from TRBV7-2 and TRBJ2-5, with a tentative D call TRBD2 (5 bases). The CDR3 extends over 15 amino acids. From germline, CDR1 is SGHTA and CDR2 FQGNSA. Deletions cut 1 base from V and 1 base from J, with 10 bases between. The CDR3 loop reads CASSLGGSGQETQYF. CDR3 DNA sequence: TGTGCCAGCAGCTTAGGAGGGAGCGGCCAAGAGACCCAGTACTTC.

This clone has a handful of counts. The rearrangement uses TRBV7-9 and TRBJ1-2; the D gene is possibly TRBD1 (6 bases). Germline V CDR1 and CDR2: SEHNR, FQNEAQ (reference sequence). CDR3 length: 14 amino acids. Between the trimmed V and J ends, which lost 1 base and 10 bases, there was a span of 16 bases. The DNA of the CDR3 is TGTGCCAGCAGCTTAGGACCGGACAGCAGGGACTACACCTTC. It encodes CASSLGPDSRDYTF. Filled out from reference TRBV7-9 and TRBJ1-2, the complete variable domain reads DTGVSQNPRHKITKRGQNVTFRCDPISEHNRLYWYRQTLGQGPEFLTYFQNEAQLEKSRLLSDRFSAERPKGSFSTLEIQRTEQGDSAMYLCASSLGPDSRDYTFGSGTRLTVV.

V and J are TRBV4-3 and TRBJ1-4; TRBD1 matches at 9 bases. The CDR3 consists of 15 residues. From germline, CDR1 is LGHNA and CDR2 YSLEER. With V trimmed by 1 base and J by 7 bases, 4 bases remained unmatched. The DNA for the CDR3 is TGCGCCAGCAGCCAAGGGGGACAGGGTGCTGAAAAACTGTTTTTT. Translation gives CASSQGGQGAEKLFF.

The V call is TRBV2, the J call TRBJ2-7; 8 bases fit TRBD2. V trimming: 11 bases; J trimming: 0 bases; junction bases outside the gene matches: 6. This CDR3 contains 13 residues. Germline CDR1 reads SNHLY; CDR2 reads FYNNEI. CDR3 loop: CAGKRESSYEQYF. The DNA for the CDR3 is TGTGCCGGCAAGCGGGAGAGCTCCTACGAGCAGTACTTC. The full variable domain, completed using reference TRBV2 and TRBJ2-7, is EPEVTQTPSHQVTQMGQEVILRCVPISNHLYFYWYRQILGQKVEFLVSFYNNEISEKSEIFDDQFSVERPDGSNFTLKIRSTKLEDSAMYFCAGKRESSYEQYFGPGTRLTVT.

The sample holds a few counts of this clone. V usage is TRBV6-4 and J usage is TRBJ1-5, with D possibly matching TRBD1 (6 bases). Germline V CDR1 and CDR2: MRHNA, SNTAGT. The germline V and J ends were trimmed by 1 base and 3 bases, with 22 bases remaining between them. The length of the CDR3 is 19 residues. The CDR3 DNA reads TGTGCCAGCAGTGACTGCGCGGGGGACACCCTGAACCCCAATCAGCCCCAGCATTTT. It yields the protein CASSDCAGDTLNPNQPQHF.

The chain employs TRBV18 and TRBJ1-5; 7 bases match TRBD1. This CDR3 comprises 13 residues. Unmatched junction bases numbered 2, after V lost 8 bases and J lost 1 base. From germline, CDR1 is KGHSH and CDR2 LQKENI. The CDR3: CASGGQSNQPQHF. The CDR3 DNA follows: TGTGCCAGCGGGGGACAGAGCAATCAGCCCCAGCATTTT.

The chain couples TRBV5-1 to TRBJ2-7; 7 bases fit TRBD2. The germline CDR1 and CDR2 sequences are SGHRS and YFSETQ. V was pared by 3 bases and J by 2 bases, with 5 bases of the junction left unmatched. The CDR3 runs 14 residues. CDR3 coding DNA: TGCGCCAGCAGCTGGGGCGGGAGCGCCTACGAGCAGTACTTC. This encodes CASSWGGSAYEQYF.

The chain is built from TRBV5-4 and TRBJ2-1, with TRBD2 matching 14 bases. The CDR3 is 16 amino acids. Germline values: CDR1 SGHNT, CDR2 YYREEE (reference sequence). J was trimmed by 4 bases and V by 3 bases; bases with no gene match: 3. The CDR3 is CASSSRLAGGYNEQFF. The CDR3 DNA reads TGTGCCAGCAGCTCCAGACTAGCGGGAGGGTACAATGAGCAGTTCTTC.

This sequence joins TRBV15 and TRBJ1-5; 11 bases map to TRBD1. V shed 1 base and J 7 bases; nucleotides not matched to a gene: 12. Germline CDR1 is LNHNV and CDR2 is YYDKDF (reference sequence). The CDR3 consists of 18 residues. CDR3 loop: CATSRGRDRGSDVQPQHF. The DNA for the CDR3 is TGTGCCACCAGCAGAGGGCGGGACAGGGGGTCGGACGTACAGCCCCAGCATTTT.

The chain carries TRBV2 and TRBJ2-7, with 7 bases that match TRBD1. Germline CDR1 is SNHLY and CDR2 is FYNNEI. V lost 5 bases to trimming and J lost 2 bases; unmatched junction nucleotides: 6. The CDR3 runs to 14 residues. The CDR3 nucleotides are TGTGCCAGCAGTCTCCGGGACAGAGCCTACGAGCAGTACTTC. Protein sequence: CASSLRDRAYEQYF.

The chain recombines TRBV11-2 with TRBJ2-7, with 8 bases matching TRBD2. V shed 3 bases and J 1 base; nucleotides not matched to a gene: 14. From germline, CDR1 is SGHAT and CDR2 FQNNGV. CDR3 length equals 18 residues. CDR3 loop: CASSFPEMVAGNSYEQYF. The CDR3 DNA reads as TGTGCCAGCAGCTTTCCCGAGATGGTAGCGGGGAATTCCTACGAGCAGTACTTC. Full variable domain (remainder filled in from reference TRBV11-2 and TRBJ2-7): EAGVAQSPRYKIIEKRQSVAFWCNPISGHATLYWYQQILGQGPKLLIQFQNNGVVDDSQLPKDRFSAERLKGVDSTLKIQPAKLEDSAVYLCASSFPEMVAGNSYEQYFGPGTRLTVT.

This clone occurred a few times. This sequence joins TRBV11-2 and TRBJ2-5, with 7 bases matching TRBD1. The V gene's germline CDR1 is SGHAT and CDR2 FQNNGV. Trimming cost V 3 bases and J 5 bases; bases outside gene matches: 6. The CDR3 sequence is 14 residues long. DNA of the CDR3: TGTGCCAGCAGCTTGGTAGGGGGCGTTGAGACCCAGTACTTC. Translated, it gives CASSLVGGVETQYF.

J is TRBJ2-5 and V is TRBV19; no definite D call. The germline V gene encodes CDR1 LNHDA and CDR2 SQIVND (reference sequence). CDR3 size: 12 residues. With 9 bases removed from V and 5 bases from J, the gap between germline ends came to 13 bases. CDR3 protein: CASRGRSETQYF. DNA of the CDR3: TGTGCCAGCCGAGGCCGGTCGGAGACCCAGTACTTC.

The gene calls are TRBV5-1 and TRBJ2-3, with D uncertain. CDR1 and CDR2 from the germline V gene are SGHRS and YFSETQ. This CDR3 has 12 residues. The V gene lost 4 bases and the J gene lost 3 bases, with 6 bases spanning the gap. DNA of the CDR3: TGCGCCAGCAGCGAGGAAACAGATACGCAGTATTTT. Its protein product is CASSEETDTQYF.

The chain employs TRBV7-9 and TRBJ2-1; 10 nucleotides match TRBD2. Germline-derived CDR1 and CDR2 are SEHNR and FQNEAQ (reference sequence). The trim removed 2 bases at V and 5 bases at J, leaving 0 bases unmatched. This CDR3 is 14 amino acids long. The CDR3: CASSLTSGDNEQFF. In DNA, the CDR3 is TGTGCCAGCAGCTTAACTAGCGGGGACAATGAGCAGTTCTTC.

Turning to this clone: The same CDR3 can be traced to other DNA sequences in this sample. This chain links TRBV9 with TRBJ2-7; 10 bases line up with TRBD2. The length of the CDR3 is 15 residues. Trimming removed 3 bases from V and 0 bases from J; junction bases left unmatched: 3. Looked up from germline, CDR1 is SGDLS and CDR2 is YYNGEE. For the CDR3, the DNA is TGTGCCAGCAGCGCGACTAGCGGGTCCTCCTACGAGCAGTACTTC. It codes for CASSATSGSSYEQYF.

The V call is TRBV4-2, the J call TRBJ2-1; 8 bases map to TRBD2. Germline CDR1 is LGHNA and CDR2 is YNFKEQ. The junction had 8 bases not matched to a gene; V was cut back by 6 bases and J by 4 bases. The CDR3 totals 15 residues. The CDR3 DNA reads TGTGCCAGCAGATATTCTACTAGCGGATACAATGAGCAGTTCTTC. Translated, it gives CASRYSTSGYNEQFF.

There are a few counts of this clone. The chain joins TRBV30 to TRBJ1-5; no firm D call. Trimming removed 5 bases at V and 4 bases at J, with 15 bases between. The CDR3 spans 14 residues. Germline V gene sequence: CDR1 GTSNPN, CDR2 SVGIG (reference sequence). The CDR3 nucleotides read TGTGCCTGGGACTATGGGCAGATTAATCAGCCCCAGCATTTT. Its translation is CAWDYGQINQPQHF.

This chain uses TRBV28 with TRBJ2-3; TRBD2 aligns across 16 bases. The CDR3 runs 18 residues. V lost 4 bases and J lost 7; bases outside the gene matches: 11. Germline values: CDR1 MDHEN, CDR2 SYDVKM. The CDR3 DNA reads TGTGCCAGCAGTTCCTCGGGGACTAGCGGGGGGGCCGTCAATACGCAGTATTTT. Translation: CASSSSGTSGGAVNTQYF.